This TCR beta chain was observed in a study of blood T cell repertoires in COVID-19. This clone has just one count. The germline V and J ends were trimmed by 2 bases and 7 bases, with 9 bases remaining between them. The CDR3 is 13 amino acids. Per germline, CDR1 SGDLS and CDR2 YYNGEE. Authors' data handling: Estimation of nucleated cell counts relied on the amplification of reference gene primers. Some clones are missing from TCRdb's copy, which holds only in-frame ones; the method was immunoSEQ multiplex PCR. The DNA gave D and trimming, while V, J and clone size come from that table. The data contain about 160,000 clones, roughly 90% of them singletons.

The sequence came from a woman aged 45-65 years who had recovered from COVID-19. The sample comprised PBMCs or T cells enriched from blood (not recorded which). V gene TRBV9 combines with J gene TRBJ2-2; maybe TRBD1 (6 bases). The CDR3, as DNA: TGTGCCAGCAGCGTCGTACAGGGCGGGGAGCTGTTTTTT. Its protein product is CASSVVQGGELFF.